The clone carrying this TCR beta chain was picked up a small number of times. The sample belongs to a study of T cells in Graves' hyperthyroidism and ophthalmopathy. Study in general: The blood sample was taken at first diagnosis, before treatment began.

Uncontrolled infections, other autoimmune diseases, pregnancy or lactation led to exclusion of patients. There were TCR beta CDR3 regions amplified from RNA transcripts. Initially, a first-round RT-PCR of the TCR CDR3 employed the HTBI primer set. TCRdb called the multiplex PCR reads again in MiXCR, with one record for every CDR3 protein. Of 500,000 to 750,000 distinct CDR3 sequences listed, 12% to 15% are singletons. The trim removed 3 bases at V and 2 bases at J, leaving 5 bases unmatched. The germline CDR1 and CDR2 sequences are DFQATT and SNEGSKA (reference sequence). The CDR3 loop spans 14 amino acids.

The J gene is TRBJ2-7, the V gene TRBV20-1; 9 bases agree with TRBD2. Material: blood. The sequence derives from a woman between 18 and 29 years old with Graves' ophthalmopathy. The CDR3 sequence is CSASPTSGTYEQYF. CDR3 coding DNA: TGCAGTGCTAGTCCGACTAGCGGAACCTACGAGCAGTACTTC.